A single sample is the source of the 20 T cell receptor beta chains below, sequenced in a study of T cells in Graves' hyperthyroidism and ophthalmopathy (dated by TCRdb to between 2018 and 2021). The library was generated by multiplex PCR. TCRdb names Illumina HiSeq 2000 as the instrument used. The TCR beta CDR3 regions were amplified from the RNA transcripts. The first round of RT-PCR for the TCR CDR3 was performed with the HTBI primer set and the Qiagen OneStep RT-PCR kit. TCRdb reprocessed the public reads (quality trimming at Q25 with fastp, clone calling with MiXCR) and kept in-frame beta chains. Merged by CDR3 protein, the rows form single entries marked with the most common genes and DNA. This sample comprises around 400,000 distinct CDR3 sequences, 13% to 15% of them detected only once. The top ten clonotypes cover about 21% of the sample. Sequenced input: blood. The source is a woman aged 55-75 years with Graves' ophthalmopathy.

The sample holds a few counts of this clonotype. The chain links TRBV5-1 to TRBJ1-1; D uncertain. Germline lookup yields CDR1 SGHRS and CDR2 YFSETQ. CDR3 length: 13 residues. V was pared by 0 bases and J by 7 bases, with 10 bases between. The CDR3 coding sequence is TGCGCCAGCAGCTTGGGGGCAGGTAATGAAGCTTTCTTT. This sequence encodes CASSLGAGNEAFF.

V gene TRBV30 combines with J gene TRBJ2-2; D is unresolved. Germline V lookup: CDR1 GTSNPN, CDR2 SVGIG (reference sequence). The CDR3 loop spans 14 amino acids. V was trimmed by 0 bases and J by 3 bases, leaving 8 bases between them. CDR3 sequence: CAWSVARHTGELFF. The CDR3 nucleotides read TGTGCCTGGAGTGTCGCCAGACACACCGGGGAGCTGTTTTTT.

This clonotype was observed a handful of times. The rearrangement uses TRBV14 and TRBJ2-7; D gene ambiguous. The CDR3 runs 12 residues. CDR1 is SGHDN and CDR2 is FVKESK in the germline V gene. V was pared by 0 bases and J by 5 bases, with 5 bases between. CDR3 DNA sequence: TGTGCCAGCAGCCAAGAGTACGACGAGCAGTACTTC. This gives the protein CASSQEYDEQYF.

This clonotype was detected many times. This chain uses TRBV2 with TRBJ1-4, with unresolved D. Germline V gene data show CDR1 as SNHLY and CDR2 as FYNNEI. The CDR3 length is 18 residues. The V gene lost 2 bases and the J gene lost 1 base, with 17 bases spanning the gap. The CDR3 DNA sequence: TGTGCCAGCAGTGAATATTTATTGGGCGCGGAAACTAATGAAAAACTGTTTTTT. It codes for CASSEYLLGAETNEKLFF.

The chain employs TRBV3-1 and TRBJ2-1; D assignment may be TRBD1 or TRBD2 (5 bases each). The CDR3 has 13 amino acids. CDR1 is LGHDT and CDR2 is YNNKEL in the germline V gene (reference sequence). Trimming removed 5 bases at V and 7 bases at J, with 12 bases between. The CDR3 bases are TGTGCCAGCAGCTCCCGGGGCTGGAATGAGCAGTTCTTC. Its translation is CASSSRGWNEQFF.

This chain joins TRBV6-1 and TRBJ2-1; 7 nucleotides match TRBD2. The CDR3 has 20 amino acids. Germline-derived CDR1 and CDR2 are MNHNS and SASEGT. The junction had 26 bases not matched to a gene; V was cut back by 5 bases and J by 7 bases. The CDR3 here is CASSYLTPSSSGNFGNEQFF. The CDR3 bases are TGTGCCAGCAGTTACTTGACCCCCAGCTCAAGCGGGAACTTCGGGAATGAGCAGTTCTTC.

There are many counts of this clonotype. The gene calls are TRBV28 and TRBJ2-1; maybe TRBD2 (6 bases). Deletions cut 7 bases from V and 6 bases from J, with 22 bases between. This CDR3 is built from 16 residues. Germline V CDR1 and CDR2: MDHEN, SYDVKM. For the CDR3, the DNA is TGTGCCAGCACCCCTCCCACGGGCGGGAAATTCAATGAGCAGTTCTTC. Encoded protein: CASTPPTGGKFNEQFF.

For the CDR3, the DNA is TGTGCCTGGAGCGACCCATACAGAGGGGGCGCAGGTAACACCGGGGAGCTGTTTTTT. Encoded protein: CAWSDPYRGGAGNTGELFF. J is TRBJ2-2 and V is TRBV30; 7 positions agree with TRBD1. Looked up from germline, CDR1 is GTSNPN and CDR2 is SVGIG (reference sequence). V shed 3 bases, J shed 2 bases, and the junction held 18 bases outside the gene matches. The CDR3 has 19 residues.

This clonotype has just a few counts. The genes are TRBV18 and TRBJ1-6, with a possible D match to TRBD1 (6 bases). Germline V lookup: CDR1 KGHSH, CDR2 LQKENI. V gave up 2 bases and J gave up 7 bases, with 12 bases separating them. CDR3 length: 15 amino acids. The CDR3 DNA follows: TGTGCCAGCTCACCAGCAGGGGCAGGGAATTCACCCCTCCACTTT. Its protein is CASSPAGAGNSPLHF.

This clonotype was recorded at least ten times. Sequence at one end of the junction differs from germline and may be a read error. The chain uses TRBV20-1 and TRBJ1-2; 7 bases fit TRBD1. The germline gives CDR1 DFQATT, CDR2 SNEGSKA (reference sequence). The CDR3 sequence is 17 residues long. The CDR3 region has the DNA TGCAGTGCCAGAGGGGGCGTCGGACAGGACCTTAACTATGGCTACACCTTC. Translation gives CSARGGVGQDLNYGYTF.

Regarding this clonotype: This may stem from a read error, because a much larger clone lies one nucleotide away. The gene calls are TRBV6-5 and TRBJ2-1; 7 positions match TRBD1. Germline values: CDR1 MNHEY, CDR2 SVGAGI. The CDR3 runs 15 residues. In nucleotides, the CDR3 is TGTACCAGCAGTTACAGGGGTGGTCGCAGGGATGAGCAGTTCTTC. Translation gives CTSSYRGGRRDEQFF.

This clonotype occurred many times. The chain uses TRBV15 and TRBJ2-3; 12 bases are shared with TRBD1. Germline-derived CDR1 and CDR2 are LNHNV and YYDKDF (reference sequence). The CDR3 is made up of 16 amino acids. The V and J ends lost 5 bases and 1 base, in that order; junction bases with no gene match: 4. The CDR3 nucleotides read TGTGCCACCAGCCGGGACAGGGGGCAAGGCACAGATACGCAGTATTTT. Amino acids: CATSRDRGQGTDTQYF. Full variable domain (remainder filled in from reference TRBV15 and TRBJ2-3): DAMVIQNPRYQVTQFGKPVTLSCSQTLNHNVMYWYQQKSSQAPKLLFHYYDKDFNNEADTPDNFQSRRPNTSFCFLDIRSPGLGDTAMYLCATSRDRGQGTDTQYFGPGTRLTVL.

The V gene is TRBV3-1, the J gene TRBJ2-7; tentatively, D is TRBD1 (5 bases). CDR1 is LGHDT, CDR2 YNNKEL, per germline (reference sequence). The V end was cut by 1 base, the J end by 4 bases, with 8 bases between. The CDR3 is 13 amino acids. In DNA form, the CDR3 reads TGTGCCAGCAGCCAAGGGGCAGGGTACGAGCAGTACTTC. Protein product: CASSQGAGYEQYF.

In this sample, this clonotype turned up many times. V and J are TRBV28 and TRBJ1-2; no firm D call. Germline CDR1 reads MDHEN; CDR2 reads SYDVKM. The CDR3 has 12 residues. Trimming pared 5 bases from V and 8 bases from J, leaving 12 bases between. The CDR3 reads CASSLLLSGYTF. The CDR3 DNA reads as TGTGCCAGCAGTCTGCTATTGTCCGGCTACACCTTC.

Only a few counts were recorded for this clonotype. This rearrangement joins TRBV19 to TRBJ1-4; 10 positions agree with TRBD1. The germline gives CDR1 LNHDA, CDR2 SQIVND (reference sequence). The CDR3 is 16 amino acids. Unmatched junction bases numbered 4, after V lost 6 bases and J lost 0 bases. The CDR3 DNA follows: TGTGCCAGTAGGGCCGGACAGGGGGCAACTAATGAAAAACTGTTTTTT. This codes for CASRAGQGATNEKLFF.

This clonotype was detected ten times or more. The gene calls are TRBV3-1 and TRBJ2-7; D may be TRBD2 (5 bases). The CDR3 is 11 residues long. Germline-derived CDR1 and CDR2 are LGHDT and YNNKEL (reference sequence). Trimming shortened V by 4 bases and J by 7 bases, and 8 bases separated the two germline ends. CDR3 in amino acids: CASSPRGEQYF. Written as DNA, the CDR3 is TGTGCCAGCAGCCCGCGAGGGGAGCAGTACTTC.

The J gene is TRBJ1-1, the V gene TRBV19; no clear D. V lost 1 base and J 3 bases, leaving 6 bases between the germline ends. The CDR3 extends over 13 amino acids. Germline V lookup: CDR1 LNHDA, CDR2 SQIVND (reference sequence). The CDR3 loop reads CASSIARHTEAFF. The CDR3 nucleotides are TGTGCCAGTAGTATAGCCAGGCACACTGAAGCTTTCTTT.

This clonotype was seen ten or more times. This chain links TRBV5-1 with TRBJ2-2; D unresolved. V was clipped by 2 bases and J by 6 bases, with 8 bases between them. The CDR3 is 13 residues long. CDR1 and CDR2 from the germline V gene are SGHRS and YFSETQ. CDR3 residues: CASSFLRPGELFF. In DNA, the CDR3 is TGCGCCAGCAGCTTCCTAAGGCCCGGGGAGCTGTTTTTT.

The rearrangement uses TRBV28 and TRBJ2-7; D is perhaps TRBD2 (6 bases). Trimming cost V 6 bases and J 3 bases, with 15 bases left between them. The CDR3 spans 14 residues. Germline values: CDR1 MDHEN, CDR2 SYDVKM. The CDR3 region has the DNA TGTGCCAGCAGCCCGCGGAGGCGGGGCTACGAGCAGTACTTC. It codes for CASSPRRRGYEQYF.

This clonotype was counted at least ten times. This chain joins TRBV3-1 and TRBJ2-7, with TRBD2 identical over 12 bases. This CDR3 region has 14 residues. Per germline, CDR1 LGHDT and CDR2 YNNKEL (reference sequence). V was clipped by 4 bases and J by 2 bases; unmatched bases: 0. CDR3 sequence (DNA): TGTGCCAGCAGCCGGACTAGCGGGACCTACGAGCAGTACTTC. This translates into CASSRTSGTYEQYF.